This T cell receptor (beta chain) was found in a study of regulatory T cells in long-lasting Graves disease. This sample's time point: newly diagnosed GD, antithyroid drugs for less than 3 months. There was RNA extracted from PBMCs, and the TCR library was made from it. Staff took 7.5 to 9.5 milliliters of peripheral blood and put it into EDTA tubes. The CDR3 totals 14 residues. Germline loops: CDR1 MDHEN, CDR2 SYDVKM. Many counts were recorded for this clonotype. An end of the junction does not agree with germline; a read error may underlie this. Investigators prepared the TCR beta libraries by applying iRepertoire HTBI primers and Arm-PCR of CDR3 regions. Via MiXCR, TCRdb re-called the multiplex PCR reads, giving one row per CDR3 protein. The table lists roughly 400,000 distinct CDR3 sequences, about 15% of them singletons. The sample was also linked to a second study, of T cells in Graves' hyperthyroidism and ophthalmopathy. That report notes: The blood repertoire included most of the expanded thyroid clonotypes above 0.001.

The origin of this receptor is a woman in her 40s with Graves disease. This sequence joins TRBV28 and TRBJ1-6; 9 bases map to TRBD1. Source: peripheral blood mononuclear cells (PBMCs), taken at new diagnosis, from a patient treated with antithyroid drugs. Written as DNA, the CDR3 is TGTGCCATCAGTGAGGGACAGGGTGCTTCACCCCTCCACTTT. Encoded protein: CAISEGQGASPLHF.